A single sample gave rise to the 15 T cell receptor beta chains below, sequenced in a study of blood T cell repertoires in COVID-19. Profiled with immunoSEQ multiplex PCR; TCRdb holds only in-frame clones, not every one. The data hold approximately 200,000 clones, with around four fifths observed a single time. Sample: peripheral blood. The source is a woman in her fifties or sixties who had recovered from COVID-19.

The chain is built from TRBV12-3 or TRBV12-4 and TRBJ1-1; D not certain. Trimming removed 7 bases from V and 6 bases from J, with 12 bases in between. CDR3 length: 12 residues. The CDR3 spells CASNPSGAEAFF. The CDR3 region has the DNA TGTGCCAGCAACCCATCCGGGGCTGAAGCTTTCTTT.

CDR3 sequence (DNA): TGTGCCAGCAGTCATAGCGGGGGGGCGGTAGATACGCAGTATTTT. It is translated as CASSHSGGAVDTQYF. The V and J genes are TRBV5-4 and TRBJ2-3, with TRBD2 matching over 11 bases. The CDR3 runs 15 residues. Germline V CDR1 and CDR2: SGHNT, YYREEE (reference sequence). Trimming at V came to 5 bases and at J to 5 bases, leaving 7 bases not matched to a gene.

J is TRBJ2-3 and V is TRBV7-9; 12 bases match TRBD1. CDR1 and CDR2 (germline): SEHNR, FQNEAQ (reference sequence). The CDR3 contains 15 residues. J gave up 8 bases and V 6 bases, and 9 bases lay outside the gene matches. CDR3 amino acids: CASRSGTGGSITQYF. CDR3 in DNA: TGTGCCAGCAGGTCCGGGACAGGGGGCTCTATTACGCAGTATTTT.

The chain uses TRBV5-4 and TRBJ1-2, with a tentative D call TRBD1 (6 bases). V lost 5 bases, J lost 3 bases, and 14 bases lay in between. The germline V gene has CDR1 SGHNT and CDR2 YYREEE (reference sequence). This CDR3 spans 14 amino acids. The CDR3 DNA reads TGTGCCAGCAGTCGTACGGCAGGGGACTATGGCTACACCTTC. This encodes CASSRTAGDYGYTF.

The CDR3 loop reads CASSRDRADTEAFF. The CDR3 nucleotides read TGTGCCAGCAGCCGGGACAGGGCTGACACTGAAGCTTTCTTT. This chain connects TRBV7-9 to TRBJ1-1; 9 bases are shared with TRBD1. The CDR3 consists of 14 residues. J gave up 3 bases and V 5 bases, and 4 bases lay outside the gene matches. Germline lookup yields CDR1 SEHNR and CDR2 FQNEAQ (reference sequence).

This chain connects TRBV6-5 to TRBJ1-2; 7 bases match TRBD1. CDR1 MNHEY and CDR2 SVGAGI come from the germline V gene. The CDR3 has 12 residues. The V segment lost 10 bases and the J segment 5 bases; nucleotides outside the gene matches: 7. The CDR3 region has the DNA TGTGCCACCCACCAGGGGGGATATGGCTACACCTTC. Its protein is CATHQGGYGYTF.

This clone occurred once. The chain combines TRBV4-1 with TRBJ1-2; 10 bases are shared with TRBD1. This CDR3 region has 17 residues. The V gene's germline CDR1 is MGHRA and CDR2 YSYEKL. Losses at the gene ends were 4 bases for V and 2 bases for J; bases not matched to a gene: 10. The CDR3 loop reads CASSRPTAGQGNYGYTF. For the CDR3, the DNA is TGCGCCAGCAGCCGACCCACTGCGGGACAGGGGAACTATGGCTACACCTTC.

CDR3 in amino acids: CASSRTAWGYTF. CDR3 coding DNA: TGTGCCAGCAGCCGGACAGCCTGGGGCTACACCTTC. This chain connects TRBV7-9 to TRBJ1-2, with TRBD1 as a possible D gene (6 bases). This CDR3 comprises 12 residues. Germline V lookup: CDR1 SEHNR, CDR2 FQNEAQ (reference sequence). Trimming pared 5 bases from V and 8 bases from J, leaving 12 bases between.

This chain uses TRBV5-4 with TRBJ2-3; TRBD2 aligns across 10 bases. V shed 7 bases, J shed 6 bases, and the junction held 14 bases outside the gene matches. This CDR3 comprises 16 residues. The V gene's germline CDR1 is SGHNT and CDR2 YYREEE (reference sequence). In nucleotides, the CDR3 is TGTGCCAGCTCCGAACGGCTAGCGGGGGTGGGGGATACGCAGTATTTT. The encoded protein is CASSERLAGVGDTQYF.

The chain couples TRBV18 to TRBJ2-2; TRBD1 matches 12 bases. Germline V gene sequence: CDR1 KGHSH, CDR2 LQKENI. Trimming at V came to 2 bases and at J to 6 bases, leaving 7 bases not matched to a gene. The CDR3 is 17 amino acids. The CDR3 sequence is CASSPRGQGASPGELFF. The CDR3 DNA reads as TGTGCCAGCTCACCAAGGGGACAGGGGGCTTCCCCCGGGGAGCTGTTTTTT.

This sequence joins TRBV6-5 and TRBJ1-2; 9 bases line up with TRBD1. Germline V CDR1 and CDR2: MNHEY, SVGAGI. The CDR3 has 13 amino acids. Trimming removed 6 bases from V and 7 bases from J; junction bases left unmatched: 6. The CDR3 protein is CASSLRQGVGYTF. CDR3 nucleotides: TGTGCCAGCAGCCTCCGACAGGGGGTTGGCTACACCTTC.

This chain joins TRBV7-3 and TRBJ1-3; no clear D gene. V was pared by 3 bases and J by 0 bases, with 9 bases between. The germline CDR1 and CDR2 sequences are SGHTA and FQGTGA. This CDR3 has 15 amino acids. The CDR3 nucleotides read TGTGCCAGCAGCTTGGAAGGGAGCTCTGGAAACACCATATATTTT. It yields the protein CASSLEGSSGNTIYF.

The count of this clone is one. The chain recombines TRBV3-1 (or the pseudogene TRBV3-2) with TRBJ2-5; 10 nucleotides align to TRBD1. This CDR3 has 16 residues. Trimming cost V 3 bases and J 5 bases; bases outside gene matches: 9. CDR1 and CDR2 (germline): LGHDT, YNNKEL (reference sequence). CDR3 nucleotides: TGTGCCAGCAGCCAGGCTGGGACAGGGGTAGGGGAGACCCAGTACTTC. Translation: CASSQAGTGVGETQYF.

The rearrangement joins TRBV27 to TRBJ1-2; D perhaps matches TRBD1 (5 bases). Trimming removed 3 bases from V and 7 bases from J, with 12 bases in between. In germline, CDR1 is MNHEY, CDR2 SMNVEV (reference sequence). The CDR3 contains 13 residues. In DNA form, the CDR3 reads TGTGCCAGCAGTTTCGACCAGGGTGGTGGCTACACCTTC. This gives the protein CASSFDQGGGYTF.

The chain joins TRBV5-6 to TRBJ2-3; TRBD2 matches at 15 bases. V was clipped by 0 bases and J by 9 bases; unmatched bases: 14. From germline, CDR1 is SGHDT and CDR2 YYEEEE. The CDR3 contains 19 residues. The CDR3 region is CASSLGPGLAGGRPRTQYF. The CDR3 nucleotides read TGTGCCAGCAGCTTGGGGCCGGGACTAGCGGGGGGCCGCCCCAGGACGCAGTATTTT. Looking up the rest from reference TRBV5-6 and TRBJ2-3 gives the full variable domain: DAGVTQSPTHLIKTRGQQVTLRCSPKSGHDTVSWYQQALGQGPQFIFQYYEEEERQRGNFPDRFSGHQFPNYSSELNVNALLLGDSALYLCASSLGPGLAGGRPRTQYFGPGTRLTVL.